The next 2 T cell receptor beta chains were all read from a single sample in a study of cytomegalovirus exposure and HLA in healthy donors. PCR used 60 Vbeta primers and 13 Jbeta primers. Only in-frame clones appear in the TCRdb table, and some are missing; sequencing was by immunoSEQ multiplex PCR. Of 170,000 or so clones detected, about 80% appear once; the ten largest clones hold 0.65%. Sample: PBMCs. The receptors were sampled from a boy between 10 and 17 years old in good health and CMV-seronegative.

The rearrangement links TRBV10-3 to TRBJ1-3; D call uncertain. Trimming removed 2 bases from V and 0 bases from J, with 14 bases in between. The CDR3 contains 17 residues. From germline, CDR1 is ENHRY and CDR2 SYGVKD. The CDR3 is CAISETLQSYSGNTIYF. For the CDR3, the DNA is TGTGCCATCAGTGAGACTTTACAGAGTTACTCTGGAAACACCATATATTTT.

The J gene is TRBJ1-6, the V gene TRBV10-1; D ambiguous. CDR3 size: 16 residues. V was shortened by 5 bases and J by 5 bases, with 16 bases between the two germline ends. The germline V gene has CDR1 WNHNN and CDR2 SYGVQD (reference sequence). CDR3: CASSLLISPHNSPLHF. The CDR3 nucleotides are TGCGCCAGCAGTTTATTAATTTCTCCCCATAATTCACCCCTCCACTTT.